The 7 T cell receptor beta chains below come from one sample, sequenced in a study of CD4 T cells in relation to SARS-CoV-2 and coronaviruses. Assay: immunoSEQ multiplex PCR; the TCRdb copy retains only in-frame clones and omits some. The data show approximately 41,000 clones, over 75% seen once. For these TCRs, the target antigens are not known. The material sequenced was naive CD4+ T cells from PBMCs, cultured in vitro. Subset indicated: naive CD4+ T cells isolated by negative enrichment. The source is an adult with COVID-19.

The chain couples TRBV30 to TRBJ2-7, with a weak D call TRBD1 (6 bases). Trimming removed 6 bases at V and 2 bases at J, with 8 bases between. The CDR3 consists of 11 residues. Germline CDR1 is GTSNPN and CDR2 is SVGIG (reference sequence). In DNA, the CDR3 is TGTGCCTGCACAGGGACCTACGAGCAGTACTTC. Translation: CACTGTYEQYF.

V gene TRBV29-1 combines with J gene TRBJ2-2; 10 positions match TRBD1. Germline V gene sequence: CDR1 SQVTM, CDR2 ANQGSEA. This CDR3 has 14 amino acids. Trimming cost V 4 bases and J 4 bases; bases outside gene matches: 3. The CDR3, as DNA: TGCAGCGTTGTCCGGGACAGGGGCACCGGGGAGCTGTTTTTT. It yields the protein CSVVRDRGTGELFF.

This chain links TRBV5-4 with TRBJ2-7; possibly TRBD2 for D (5 bases). CDR1 SGHNT and CDR2 YYREEE come from the germline V gene (reference sequence). The germline V and J ends were trimmed by 4 bases and 1 base, with 9 bases remaining between them. There are 13 residues in the CDR3. The CDR3 sequence: CASSVGISYEQYF. CDR3 sequence (DNA): TGTGCCAGCAGCGTCGGGATTTCCTACGAGCAGTACTTC.

V gene TRBV5-1 combines with J gene TRBJ2-1; D unresolved. In germline, CDR1 is SGHRS, CDR2 YFSETQ. With 0 bases removed from V and 11 bases from J, the gap between germline ends came to 12 bases. This CDR3 has 13 residues. The DNA for the CDR3 is TGCGCCAGCAGCTTGGAACCTCCGGGCAAGCAGTTCTTC. This sequence encodes CASSLEPPGKQFF.

The rearrangement joins TRBV5-1 to TRBJ2-1; 9 bases are shared with TRBD2. V dropped 7 bases and J dropped 10; count of bases not matched to a gene: 9. Germline values: CDR1 SGHRS, CDR2 YFSETQ. The CDR3 totals 13 residues. CDR3 protein: CASSRPSGGEQFF. The CDR3 DNA follows: TGCGCCAGCTCGCGCCCGAGCGGGGGGGAGCAGTTCTTC.

This sequence joins TRBV11-3 and TRBJ1-1; D unclear. Germline V CDR1 and CDR2: SGHNT, YENEEA. The length of the CDR3 is 13 residues. V lost 2 bases and J 1 base, leaving 5 bases between the germline ends. The CDR3 DNA reads as TGTGCCAGCAGCTTATCCGAGAACACTGAAGCTTTCTTT. This sequence encodes CASSLSENTEAFF.

The CDR3 loop is CASSPSGPRNTIYF. CDR3 coding DNA: TGCGCCAGCAGTCCCTCCGGGCCAAGAAACACCATATATTTT. J is TRBJ1-3 and V is TRBV23-1; no reliable D call. TRBV23-1 counts as an open reading frame of uncertain function. The CDR3 covers 14 residues. V lost 4 bases and J lost 5, with 12 bases in between.